Listed here are 18 T cell receptor beta chains from one sample, sequenced in a study of T cells in Graves' hyperthyroidism and ophthalmopathy. The investigators amplified TCR beta CDR3 regions from RNA transcripts. The HTBI primer set drove a first-round RT-PCR of the TCR CDR3. TCRdb fed the multiplex PCR reads into MiXCR, producing one record per CDR3 protein. The sample holds approximately 600,000 distinct CDR3 sequences, 12% to 15% seen once. The sample consisted of blood. All receptors come from a woman aged 18-30 years with Graves' ophthalmopathy.

This clonotype appeared a few times. The V call is TRBV3-1, the J call TRBJ2-1; 9 nucleotides line up with TRBD1. The V and J ends lost 2 bases and 7 bases, in that order; junction bases with no gene match: 12. The CDR3 runs 17 residues. Germline V CDR1 and CDR2: LGHDT, YNNKEL (reference sequence). As DNA, the CDR3 is TGTGCCAGCAGCCAACTCGTAAGGGGACAGGGTTGGAATGAGCAGTTCTTC. It encodes CASSQLVRGQGWNEQFF.

The table lists this clonotype with a few counts. V and J are TRBV18 and TRBJ2-5; D assignment may be TRBD1 or TRBD2 (5 bases each). CDR3 length: 17 amino acids. Trimming removed 1 base from V and 4 bases from J, with 19 bases in between. Germline CDR1 KGHSH, CDR2 LQKENI. The CDR3 reads CASSPLRRTQRGETQYF. For the CDR3, the DNA is TGTGCCAGCTCACCACTTCGCCGGACACAACGGGGAGAGACCCAGTACTTC.

The V call is TRBV12-3 or TRBV12-4, the J call TRBJ1-6; tentative D call: TRBD1 (5 bases). V lost 5 bases to trimming and J lost 10 bases, with 12 bases between them. This CDR3 spans 13 amino acids. The CDR3, as DNA: TGTGCCAGCAGTCCTCTGGGGGACTCACCCCTCCACTTT. It is translated as CASSPLGDSPLHF.

The genes are TRBV20-1 and TRBJ1-4; D unresolved. The CDR3 totals 10 residues. The germline V gene has CDR1 DFQATT and CDR2 SNEGSKA (reference sequence). Between the trimmed V and J ends, which lost 5 bases and 7 bases, there was a span of 5 bases. The CDR3, as DNA: TGCAGTGCTCTAAGTGAAAAACTGTTTTTT. It codes for CSALSEKLFF.

This clonotype showed up many times. The gene calls are TRBV7-2 and TRBJ2-3, with D possibly TRBD2 on 5 matching bases. The CDR3 extends over 14 amino acids. CDR1 SGHTA and CDR2 FQGNSA come from the germline V gene. The ends were cut back, 1 base at V and 3 bases at J, with 8 bases in the middle. Written as DNA, the CDR3 is TGTGCCAGCAGCTTAGAACTAGTGACAGATACGCAGTATTTT. It is translated as CASSLELVTDTQYF.

Many counts were recorded for this clonotype. V is TRBV7-2 and J is TRBJ2-7; 11 nucleotides align to TRBD2. V lost 2 bases to trimming and J lost 3 bases; unmatched junction nucleotides: 3. CDR3 length: 15 residues. Germline CDR1 is SGHTA and CDR2 is FQGNSA. CDR3: CASSLTSGSHYEQYF. The CDR3 DNA follows: TGTGCCAGCAGCTTAACTAGCGGGAGTCACTACGAGCAGTACTTC. Supplemented by reference TRBV7-2 and TRBJ2-7, the full variable domain reads GAGVSQSPSNKVTEKGKDVELRCDPISGHTALYWYRQSLGQGLEFLIYFQGNSAPDKSGLPSDRFSAERTGGSVSTLTIQRTQQEDSAVYLCASSLTSGSHYEQYFGPGTRLTVT.

This chain links TRBV18 with TRBJ2-1, with 11 bases that match TRBD2. The V segment lost 2 bases and the J segment 6 bases; nucleotides outside the gene matches: 6. Per the germline V gene, CDR1 is KGHSH and CDR2 is LQKENI. The CDR3 contains 16 residues. The CDR3 DNA reads TGTGCCAGCTCACCAGTGAGTAGCGGGAGGGCCAATGAGCAGTTCTTC. Translation: CASSPVSSGRANEQFF.

This clonotype occurred a few times. The gene calls are TRBV6-5 and TRBJ1-1; D gene ambiguous. Deletions cut 2 bases from V and 4 bases from J, with 8 bases between. CDR1 and CDR2 from the germline V gene are MNHEY and SVGAGI. CDR3 length equals 13 residues. The CDR3 sequence is CASSYGEGTEAFF. The CDR3 region has the DNA TGTGCCAGCAGTTACGGCGAGGGCACTGAAGCTTTCTTT.

Regarding this clonotype: A much larger clone differs from this one at a single base, so this may be a read error. The V call is TRBV12-3 or TRBV12-4, the J call TRBJ2-7, with D perhaps assigned TRBD1 or TRBD2 (6 bases each). The CDR3 runs 12 residues. CDR3: CASGFGGHEQYF. CDR3 DNA: TGTGCCAGCGGTTTCGGGGGCCACGAGCAGTACTTC.

This clonotype was seen at least ten times. The V call is TRBV28, the J call TRBJ2-6; TRBD1 matches 10 bases. Trimming cost V 7 bases and J 1 base; bases outside gene matches: 4. The CDR3 extends over 16 amino acids. Germline loops: CDR1 MDHEN, CDR2 SYDVKM. The CDR3 loop reads CASMRQGASGANVLTF. The DNA of the CDR3 is TGTGCCAGCATGAGACAGGGGGCATCTGGGGCCAACGTCCTGACTTTC.

The chain carries TRBV20-1 and TRBJ1-3; D remains unclear. This CDR3 has 14 amino acids. CDR1 is DFQATT and CDR2 is SNEGSKA in the germline V gene (reference sequence). Trimming stripped 2 bases from V and 7 bases from J, with 15 bases between. The CDR3 is CSARIPATGNTIYF. CDR3 DNA: TGCAGTGCTAGAATCCCCGCAACCGGGAACACCATATATTTT.

This clonotype was found many times. The chain links TRBV6-1 to TRBJ1-1; 7 bases line up with TRBD1. This CDR3 is built from 13 residues. Germline-derived CDR1 and CDR2 are MNHNS and SASEGT. V lost 8 bases to trimming and J lost 6 bases; unmatched junction nucleotides: 9. The CDR3 DNA is TGTGCCAGCGGGCTAGGGACAGCTGCTGAAGCTTTCTTT. This sequence encodes CASGLGTAAEAFF.

This clonotype was seen at least ten times. The chain joins TRBV7-2 to TRBJ2-2, with TRBD2 identical over 7 bases. CDR3 length equals 11 residues. Germline V gene data show CDR1 as SGHTA and CDR2 as FQGNSA. J was trimmed by 13 bases and V by 8 bases; bases with no gene match: 7. The CDR3 loop reads CASRGEARLFF. The CDR3 bases are TGTGCCAGCCGGGGGGAGGCGCGGCTGTTTTTT.

The chain links TRBV6-4 to TRBJ2-6, with D possibly TRBD1 on 6 matching bases. The ends were cut back, 6 bases at V and 8 bases at J, with 20 bases in the middle. There are 16 residues in the CDR3. Germline CDR1 and CDR2: MRHNA and SNTAGT. The CDR3 region is CASSRNVWTVTNVLTF. The CDR3 nucleotides are TGTGCCAGCAGCCGGAATGTGTGGACAGTAACCAACGTCCTGACTTTC.

The genes are TRBV7-6 and TRBJ2-7, with a tentative D call TRBD1 (5 bases). V was trimmed by 3 bases and J by 0 bases, leaving 12 bases between them. Germline V CDR1 and CDR2: SGHVS, FNYEAQ. The CDR3 totals 15 residues. The CDR3 sequence: CASSFRQGYSYEQYF. In DNA form, the CDR3 reads TGTGCCAGCAGCTTCCGGCAGGGCTACTCCTACGAGCAGTACTTC.

This clonotype was picked up a small number of times. The CDR3 nucleotides read TGTGCCAGCAGCCAATATCCTGGTGGCTACACCTTC. It yields the protein CASSQYPGGYTF. The chain carries TRBV4-2 and TRBJ1-2; no definite D call. Germline lookup yields CDR1 LGHNA and CDR2 YNFKEQ. The CDR3 has 12 residues. Trimming pared 2 bases from V and 7 bases from J, leaving 8 bases between.

The genes are TRBV6-1 and TRBJ1-1; D remains unclear. The CDR3 is 13 residues long. With 2 bases removed from V and 3 bases from J, the gap between germline ends came to 7 bases. Germline loops: CDR1 MNHNS, CDR2 SASEGT. CDR3 sequence (DNA): TGTGCCAGCAGTGAAAGGTATGACACTGAAGCTTTCTTT. This translates into CASSERYDTEAFF.

The table lists this clonotype with a few counts. The chain joins TRBV4-1 to TRBJ1-2; D remains ambiguous. The germline V gene has CDR1 MGHRA and CDR2 YSYEKL. Trimming shortened V by 6 bases and J by 6 bases, and 17 bases separated the two germline ends. The CDR3 is 14 residues long. CDR3 loop: CASRPPGRTDGYTF. In DNA, the CDR3 is TGCGCCAGCAGACCCCCCGGACGTACTGATGGCTACACCTTC.